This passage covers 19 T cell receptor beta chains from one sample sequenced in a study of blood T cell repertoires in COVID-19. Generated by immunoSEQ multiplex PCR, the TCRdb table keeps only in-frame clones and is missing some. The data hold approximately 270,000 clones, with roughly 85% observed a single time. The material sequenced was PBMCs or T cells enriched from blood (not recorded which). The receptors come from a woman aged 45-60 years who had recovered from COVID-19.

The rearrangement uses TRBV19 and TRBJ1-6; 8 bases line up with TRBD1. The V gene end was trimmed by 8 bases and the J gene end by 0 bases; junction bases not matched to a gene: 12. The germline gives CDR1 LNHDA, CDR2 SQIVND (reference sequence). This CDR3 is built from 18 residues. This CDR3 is CASGSRGTGFSYNSPLHF. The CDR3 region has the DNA TGTGCCAGTGGAAGCCGCGGGACAGGTTTCTCCTATAATTCACCCCTCCACTTT.

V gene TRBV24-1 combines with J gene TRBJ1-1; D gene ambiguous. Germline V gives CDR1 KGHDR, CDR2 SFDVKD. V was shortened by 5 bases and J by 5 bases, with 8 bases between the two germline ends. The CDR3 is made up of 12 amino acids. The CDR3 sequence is CATSGWETEAFF. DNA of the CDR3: TGTGCCACCAGTGGGTGGGAGACTGAAGCTTTCTTT.

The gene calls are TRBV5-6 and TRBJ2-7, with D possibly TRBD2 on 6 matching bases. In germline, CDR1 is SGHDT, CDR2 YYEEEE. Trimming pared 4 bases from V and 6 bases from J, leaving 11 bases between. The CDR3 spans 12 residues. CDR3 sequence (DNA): TGTGCCAGCAGCCTGACTAGTTTCGAGCAGTACTTC. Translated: CASSLTSFEQYF.

The CDR3 loop reads CASRDREGEKLFF. The CDR3 DNA is TGTGCCAGCAGGGACAGGGAGGGAGAAAAACTGTTTTTT. This chain connects TRBV25-1 to TRBJ1-4; TRBD1 aligns across 8 bases. Germline loops: CDR1 MGHDK, CDR2 SYGVNS. The V and J ends lost 6 bases and 8 bases, in that order; junction bases with no gene match: 5. The CDR3 runs 13 residues.

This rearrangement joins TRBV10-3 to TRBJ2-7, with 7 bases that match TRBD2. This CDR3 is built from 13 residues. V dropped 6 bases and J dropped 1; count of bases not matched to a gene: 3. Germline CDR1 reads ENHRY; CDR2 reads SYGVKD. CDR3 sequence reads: CAIRGLESYEQYF. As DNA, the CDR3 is TGTGCCATCAGAGGACTAGAGTCCTACGAGCAGTACTTC.

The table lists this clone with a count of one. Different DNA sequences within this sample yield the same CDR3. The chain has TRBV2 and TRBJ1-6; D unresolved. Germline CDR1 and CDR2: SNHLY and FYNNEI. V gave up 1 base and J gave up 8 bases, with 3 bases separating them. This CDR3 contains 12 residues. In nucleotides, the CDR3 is TGTGCCAGCAGTGAAGGGCATTCACCCCTCCACTTT. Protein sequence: CASSEGHSPLHF.

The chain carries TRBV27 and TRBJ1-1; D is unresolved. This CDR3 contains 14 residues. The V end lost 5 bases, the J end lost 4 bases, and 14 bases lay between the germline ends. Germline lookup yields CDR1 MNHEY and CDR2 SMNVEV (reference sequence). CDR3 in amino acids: CASSVARVVTEAFF. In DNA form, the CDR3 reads TGTGCCAGCAGTGTAGCCCGGGTGGTCACTGAAGCTTTCTTT.

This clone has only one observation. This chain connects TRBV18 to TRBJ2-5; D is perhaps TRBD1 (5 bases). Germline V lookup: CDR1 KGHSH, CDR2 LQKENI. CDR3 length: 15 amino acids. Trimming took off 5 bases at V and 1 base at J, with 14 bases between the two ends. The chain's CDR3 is CASSTIRQLQETQYF. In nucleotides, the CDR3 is TGTGCCAGCTCAACCATTAGACAGCTCCAAGAGACCCAGTACTTC.

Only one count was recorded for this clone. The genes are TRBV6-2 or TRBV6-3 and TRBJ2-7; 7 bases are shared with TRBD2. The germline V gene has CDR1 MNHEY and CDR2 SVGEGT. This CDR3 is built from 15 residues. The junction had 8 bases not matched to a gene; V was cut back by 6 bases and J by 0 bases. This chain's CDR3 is CASSLLGDYSYEQYF. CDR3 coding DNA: TGTGCCAGCAGCCTTTTAGGGGACTACTCCTACGAGCAGTACTTC.

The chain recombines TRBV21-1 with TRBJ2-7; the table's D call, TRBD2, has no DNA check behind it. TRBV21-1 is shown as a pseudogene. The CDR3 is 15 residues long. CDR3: CASSKVQRAFYEQYF. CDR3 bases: TGTGCCAGCAGCAAAGTCCAGCGGGCCTTCTACGAGCAGTACTTC.

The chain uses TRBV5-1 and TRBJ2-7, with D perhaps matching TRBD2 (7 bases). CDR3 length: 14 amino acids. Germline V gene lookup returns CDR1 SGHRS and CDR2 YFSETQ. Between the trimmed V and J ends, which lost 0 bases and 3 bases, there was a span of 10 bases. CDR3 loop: CASSLAGGFYEQYF. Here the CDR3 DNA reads TGCGCCAGCAGCTTGGCGGGGGGCTTCTACGAGCAGTACTTC.

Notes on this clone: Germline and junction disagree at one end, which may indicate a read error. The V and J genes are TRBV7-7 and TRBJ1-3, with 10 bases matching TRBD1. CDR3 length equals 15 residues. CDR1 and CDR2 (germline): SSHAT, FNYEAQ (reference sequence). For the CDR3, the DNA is TGTGCTAGCAGCTCCAGACAGGGGGCCGAAAACACCATATATTTT. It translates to CASSSRQGAENTIYF.

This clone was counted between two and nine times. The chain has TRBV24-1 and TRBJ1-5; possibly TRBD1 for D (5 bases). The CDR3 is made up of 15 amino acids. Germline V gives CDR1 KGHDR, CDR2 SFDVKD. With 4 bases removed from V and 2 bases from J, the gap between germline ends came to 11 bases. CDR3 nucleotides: TGTGCCACCAGTGAAAGGGGTTTGGGCAATCAGCCCCAGCATTTT. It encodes CATSERGLGNQPQHF.

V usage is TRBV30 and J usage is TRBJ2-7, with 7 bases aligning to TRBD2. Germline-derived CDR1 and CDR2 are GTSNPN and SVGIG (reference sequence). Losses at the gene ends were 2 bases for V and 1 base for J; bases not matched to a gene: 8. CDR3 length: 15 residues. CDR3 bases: TGTGCCTGGAGTCTTCCTAGGACTAGATCCTACGAGCAGTACTTC. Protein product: CAWSLPRTRSYEQYF.

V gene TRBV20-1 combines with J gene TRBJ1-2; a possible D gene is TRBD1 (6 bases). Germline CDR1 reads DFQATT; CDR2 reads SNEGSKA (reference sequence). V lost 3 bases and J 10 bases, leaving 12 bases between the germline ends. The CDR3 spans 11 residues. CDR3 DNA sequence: TGCAGTGCTAGGCGTACAGGGCTCTACACCTTC. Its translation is CSARRTGLYTF.

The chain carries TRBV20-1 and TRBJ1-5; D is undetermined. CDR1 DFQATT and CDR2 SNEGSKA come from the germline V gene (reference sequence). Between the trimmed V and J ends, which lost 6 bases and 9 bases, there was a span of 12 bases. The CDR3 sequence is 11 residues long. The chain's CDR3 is CSARRTGPQHF. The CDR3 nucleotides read TGCAGTGCGCGGCGCACGGGGCCCCAGCATTTT.

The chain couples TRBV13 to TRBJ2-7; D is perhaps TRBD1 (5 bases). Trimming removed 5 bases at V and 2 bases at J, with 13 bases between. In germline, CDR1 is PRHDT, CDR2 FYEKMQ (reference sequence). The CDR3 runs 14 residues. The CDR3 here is CASSNQTATYEQYF. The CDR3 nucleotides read TGTGCCAGCAGCAACCAGACAGCCACCTACGAGCAGTACTTC.

The CDR3: CASSFTVNTEAFF. For the CDR3, the DNA is TGTGCCAGCAGTTTCACGGTAAACACTGAAGCTTTCTTT. V and J are TRBV28 and TRBJ1-1; D is unresolved. CDR1 and CDR2 (germline): MDHEN, SYDVKM. The CDR3 is 13 amino acids. V shed 3 bases and J shed 2 bases, with 7 bases lying between them.

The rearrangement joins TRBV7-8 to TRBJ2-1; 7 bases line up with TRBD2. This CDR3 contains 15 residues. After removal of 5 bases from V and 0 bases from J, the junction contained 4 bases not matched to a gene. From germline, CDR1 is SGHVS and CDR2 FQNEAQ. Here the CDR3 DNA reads TGTGCCAGCAGCAGCAGCGGGAACTCCTACAATGAGCAGTTCTTC. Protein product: CASSSSGNSYNEQFF.